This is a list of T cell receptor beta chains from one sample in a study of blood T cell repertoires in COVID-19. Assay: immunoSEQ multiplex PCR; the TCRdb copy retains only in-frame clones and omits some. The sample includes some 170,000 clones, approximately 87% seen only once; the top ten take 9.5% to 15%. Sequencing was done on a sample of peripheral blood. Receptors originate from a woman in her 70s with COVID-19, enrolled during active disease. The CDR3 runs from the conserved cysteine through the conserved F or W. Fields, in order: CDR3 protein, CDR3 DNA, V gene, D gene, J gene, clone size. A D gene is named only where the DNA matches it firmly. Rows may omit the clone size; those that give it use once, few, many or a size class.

CASSLSPFTIKSEQFF,TGTGCCAGCAGTTTATCCCCCTTTACTATTAAGAGTGAGCAGTTCTTC,TRBV27,.,TRBJ2-1,.
CATSGGGSYNEQFF,TGTGCCACCAGTGGCGGCGGCTCCTACAATGAGCAGTTCTTC,TRBV24-1,.,TRBJ2-1,.
CASRSGFGETQYF,TGTGCCAGCAGGTCGGGATTCGGGGAGACCCAGTACTTC,TRBV2,.,TRBJ2-5,.
CATSDSGDRNYEQYF,TGTGCCACCAGTGATTCCGGAGACAGAAACTACGAGCAGTACTTC,TRBV24-1,.,TRBJ2-7,few
CSARQGTNEKLFF,TGCAGCGCGAGACAGGGGACAAATGAAAAACTGTTTTTT,TRBV29-1,TRBD1,TRBJ1-4,.
CASSLERYSTDTQYF,TGCGCCAGCAGCTTGGAGCGGTATAGCACAGATACGCAGTATTTT,TRBV5-1,.,TRBJ2-3,.
CASIRTAATSTDTQYF,TGTGCCAGTATCCGGACAGCCGCCACTAGCACAGATACGCAGTATTTT,TRBV19,.,TRBJ2-3,.
CASSTTGDSYEQYF,TGTGCCAGCAGCACGACAGGGGACTCCTACGAGCAGTACTTC,TRBV9,TRBD1,TRBJ2-7,.
CASLGEGAQEGSAYTF,TGTGCCAGTCTGGGTGAGGGGGCGCAGGAGGGGTCTGCCTACACCTTC,TRBV28,TRBD1,TRBJ1-2,.
CASSHDRDQPQHF,TGTGCCAGCAGCCACGACAGGGACCAGCCCCAGCATTTT,TRBV13,TRBD1,TRBJ1-5,.